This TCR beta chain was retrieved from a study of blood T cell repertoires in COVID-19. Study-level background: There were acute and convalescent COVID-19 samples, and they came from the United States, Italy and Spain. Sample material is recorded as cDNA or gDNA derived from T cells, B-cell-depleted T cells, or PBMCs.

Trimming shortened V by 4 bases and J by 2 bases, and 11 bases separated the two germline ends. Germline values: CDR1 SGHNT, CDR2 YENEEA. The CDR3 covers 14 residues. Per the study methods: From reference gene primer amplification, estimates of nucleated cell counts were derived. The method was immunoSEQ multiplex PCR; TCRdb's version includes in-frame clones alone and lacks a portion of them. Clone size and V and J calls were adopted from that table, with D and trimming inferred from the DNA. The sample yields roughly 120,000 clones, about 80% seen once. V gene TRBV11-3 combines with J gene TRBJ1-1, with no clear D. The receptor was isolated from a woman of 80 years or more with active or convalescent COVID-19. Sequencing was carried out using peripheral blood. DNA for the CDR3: TGTGCCAGCAGCTCAGAGGACTCTAACACTGAAGCTTTCTTT. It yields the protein CASSSEDSNTEAFF.